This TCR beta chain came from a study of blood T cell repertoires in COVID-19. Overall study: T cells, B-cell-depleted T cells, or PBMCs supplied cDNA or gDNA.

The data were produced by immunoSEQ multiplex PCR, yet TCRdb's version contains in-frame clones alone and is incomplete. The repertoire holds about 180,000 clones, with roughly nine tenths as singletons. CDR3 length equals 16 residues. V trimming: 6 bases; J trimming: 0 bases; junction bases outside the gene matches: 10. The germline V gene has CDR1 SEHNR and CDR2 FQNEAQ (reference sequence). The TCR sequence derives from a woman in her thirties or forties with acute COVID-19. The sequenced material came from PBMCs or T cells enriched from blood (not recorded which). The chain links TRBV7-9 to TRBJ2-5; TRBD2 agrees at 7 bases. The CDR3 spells CASRAAWGGYQETQYF. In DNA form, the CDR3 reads TGTGCCAGCAGGGCCGCTTGGGGGGGTTACCAAGAGACCCAGTACTTC.